This T cell receptor (beta chain) derives from a study of neurological immune-mediated disorders. Looked up from germline, CDR1 is SEHNR and CDR2 is FQNEAQ (reference sequence). CDR3 length: 13 amino acids. Trimming shortened V by 5 bases and J by 6 bases, and 11 bases separated the two germline ends. Whenever a sequencing run was performed, it yielded over 180 million TCR-beta sequences from 15-18 subjects. Each CDR3 protein is one row after TCRdb ran MiXCR on the 5' RACE reads. The sample lists tens of thousands of distinct CDR3 sequences, 4.5% seen once, with 6.9% in the top ten. This clonotype was seen at least ten times.

The specimen was PBMCs. The receptor was derived from a man younger than 40 with multiple sclerosis. The chain is built from TRBV7-9 and TRBJ2-1; weak D call: TRBD2 (5 bases). The CDR3 region has the DNA TGTGCCAGCAGCCGAAGCACTAGCAATGAGCAGTTCTTC. It specifies CASSRSTSNEQFF.